The 20 T cell receptor beta chains below come from one sample, sequenced in a study of blood T cell repertoires in COVID-19. Sequenced by immunoSEQ multiplex PCR; TCRdb stores in-frame clones only, minus some. The sample consists of 150,000 to 200,000 clones, around 90% of them appearing once. The sample was peripheral blood. The receptors were sampled from a man aged 18 to 30 with acute or convalescent COVID-19.

The gene calls are TRBV6-5 and TRBJ2-7; 9 nucleotides agree with TRBD1. The CDR3 length is 14 residues. The V and J ends lost 6 bases and 7 bases, in that order; junction bases with no gene match: 10. Germline lookup yields CDR1 MNHEY and CDR2 SVGAGI. The CDR3 loop is CASSSTGGEREQYF. CDR3 sequence (DNA): TGTGCCAGCAGCTCCACAGGGGGCGAGCGGGAGCAGTACTTC.

The chain joins TRBV24-1 to TRBJ2-5, with D perhaps matching TRBD1 (5 bases). The CDR3 loop spans 13 amino acids. CDR1 and CDR2 from the germline V gene are KGHDR and SFDVKD. Deletions cut 9 bases from V and 4 bases from J, with 14 bases between. Here the CDR3 reads CATRKAGRETQYF. CDR3 bases: TGTGCCACCCGTAAGGCAGGGCGAGAGACCCAGTACTTC.

The chain joins TRBV6-1 to TRBJ2-7; D unclear. Trimming took off 0 bases at V and 2 bases at J, with 11 bases between the two ends. The germline V gene has CDR1 MNHNS and CDR2 SASEGT. CDR3 length: 15 residues. The CDR3 here is CASSEASRITYEQYF. Written as DNA, the CDR3 is TGTGCCAGCAGTGAAGCGAGCAGGATTACCTACGAGCAGTACTTC.

This chain uses TRBV19 with TRBJ2-2; D unresolved. The CDR3 is made up of 15 amino acids. V lost 3 bases to trimming and J lost 3 bases, with 11 bases between them. CDR1 and CDR2 from the germline V gene are LNHDA and SQIVND (reference sequence). CDR3 sequence: CASSMTGSDTGELFF. As DNA, the CDR3 is TGTGCCAGTAGTATGACGGGTTCGGACACCGGGGAGCTGTTTTTT.

The chain links TRBV4-1 to TRBJ2-1; 11 bases fit TRBD1. The CDR3 runs to 17 residues. Germline CDR1 and CDR2: MGHRA and YSYEKL. V lost 1 base and J lost 3; bases outside the gene matches: 5. The CDR3 reads CASSQVRTGGDYNEQFF. In nucleotides, the CDR3 is TGCGCCAGCAGCCAAGTCCGGACAGGGGGCGACTACAATGAGCAGTTCTTC.

The V call is TRBV24-1, the J call TRBJ1-2, with unresolved D. V was trimmed by 9 bases and J by 1 base, leaving 14 bases between them. This CDR3 has 14 amino acids. Germline assignment: CDR1 KGHDR and CDR2 SFDVKD. CDR3 DNA sequence: TGTGCCACCTCTTCCTCGACTAATAACTATGGCTACACCTTC. Translation gives CATSSSTNNYGYTF.

Remarks on this clone: At one boundary the junction diverges from the germline segment, which might be a read error. The chain uses TRBV7-8 and TRBJ1-2; D remains ambiguous. The germline V gene has CDR1 SGHVS and CDR2 FQNEAQ. CDR3 length: 14 residues. As DNA, the CDR3 is TGCGCTAGTGGTGACCGAATCGCTAACTATGGCTACACCTTC. Its protein product is CASGDRIANYGYTF.

This clone has a single count. The chain carries TRBV27 and TRBJ1-5; D remains ambiguous. Trimming pared 10 bases from V and 2 bases from J, leaving 12 bases between. CDR1 is MNHEY, CDR2 SMNVEV, per germline (reference sequence). There are 13 residues in the CDR3. The CDR3 loop is CATSWGGNQPQHF. The CDR3 DNA reads as TGTGCCACCTCATGGGGAGGCAATCAGCCCCAGCATTTT.

The V gene is TRBV5-1, the J gene TRBJ1-5; maybe TRBD1 (6 bases). Germline lookup yields CDR1 SGHRS and CDR2 YFSETQ. This CDR3 comprises 15 residues. Trimming removed 0 bases at V and 4 bases at J, with 11 bases between. The CDR3 loop is CASSLDGGWNQPQHF. DNA for the CDR3: TGCGCCAGCAGCTTGGATGGGGGCTGGAATCAGCCCCAGCATTTT.

The genes are TRBV5-1 and TRBJ2-2; 9 bases are shared with TRBD2. The ends lost 4 bases at V and 4 bases at J; junction bases unmatched: 14. The length of the CDR3 is 18 residues. Looked up from germline, CDR1 is SGHRS and CDR2 is YFSETQ. CDR3 region: CASSPGTFSGSGTGELFF. The DNA of the CDR3 is TGCGCCAGCAGCCCTGGGACATTTAGCGGGAGCGGCACCGGGGAGCTGTTTTTT. The entire variable domain, with the rest obtained from reference TRBV5-1 and TRBJ2-2, is as follows: KAGVTQTPRYLIKTRGQQVTLSCSPISGHRSVSWYQQTPGQGLQFLFEYFSETQRNKGNFPGRFSGRQFSNSRSEMNVSTLELGDSALYLCASSPGTFSGSGTGELFFGEGSRLTVL.

The chain employs TRBV15 and TRBJ1-1, with TRBD1 as a possible D gene (5 bases). From germline, CDR1 is LNHNV and CDR2 YYDKDF (reference sequence). This CDR3 has 15 residues. V lost 0 bases and J 5 bases, leaving 13 bases between the germline ends. CDR3 DNA: TGTGCCACCAGCAGAGATCCCCAGGGAAGGACTGAAGCTTTCTTT. Translation gives CATSRDPQGRTEAFF.

The chain uses TRBV27 and TRBJ2-5, with D possibly being TRBD1 (6 bases). CDR1 is MNHEY, CDR2 SMNVEV, per germline (reference sequence). Trimming stripped 2 bases from V and 4 bases from J, with 14 bases between. The CDR3 loop spans 15 amino acids. CDR3 DNA: TGTGCCAGCAGTTTAGCTGGGGGCGATGGAGAGACCCAGTACTTC. This codes for CASSLAGGDGETQYF.

V is TRBV2 and J is TRBJ2-7; 7 bases fit TRBD1. Trimming cost V 6 bases and J 0 bases; bases outside gene matches: 8. Germline-derived CDR1 and CDR2 are SNHLY and FYNNEI. The CDR3 is made up of 15 amino acids. CDR3 DNA sequence: TGTGCCAGCAGGGAACAGGGGTCAAGCTCCTACGAGCAGTACTTC. This sequence encodes CASREQGSSSYEQYF.

This chain uses TRBV5-1 with TRBJ2-3; D might be TRBD1 (7 bases). Per germline, CDR1 SGHRS and CDR2 YFSETQ. V was cut by 1 base and J by 3 bases, with 18 bases left in between. CDR3 length: 17 amino acids. The CDR3 DNA follows: TGCGCCAGCAGCTTGCGAGGAGGGGACAGAGGGACAGATACGCAGTATTTT. Translating it yields CASSLRGGDRGTDTQYF.

This chain joins TRBV18 and TRBJ1-5, with TRBD1 identical over 7 bases. Per germline, CDR1 KGHSH and CDR2 LQKENI. The V segment lost 3 bases and the J segment 5 bases; nucleotides outside the gene matches: 7. CDR3 size: 15 residues. CDR3 protein: CASSPLDRVDQPQHF. As DNA, the CDR3 is TGTGCCAGCTCACCCCTAGACAGGGTGGATCAGCCCCAGCATTTT. Together with reference TRBV18 and TRBJ1-5, the CDR3 gives the full variable domain: NAGVMQNPRHLVRRRGQEARLRCSPMKGHSHVYWYRQLPEEGLKFMVYLQKENIIDESGMPKERFSAEFPKEGPSILRIQQVVRGDSAAYFCASSPLDRVDQPQHFGDGTRLSIL.

The V gene is TRBV24-1, the J gene TRBJ2-2, with 8 bases fitting TRBD2. CDR1 and CDR2 (germline): KGHDR, SFDVKD. The CDR3 length is 16 residues. Trimming at V came to 3 bases and at J to 5 bases, leaving 7 bases not matched to a gene. CDR3 bases: TGTGCCACCAGTGATCCCCGGACTAGCCCTACCGGGGAGCTGTTTTTT. Protein sequence: CATSDPRTSPTGELFF.

The chain has TRBV2 and TRBJ2-1, with 7 bases lining up with TRBD2. CDR3 length equals 13 residues. After removal of 10 bases from V and 2 bases from J, the junction contained 5 bases not matched to a gene. The germline CDR1 and CDR2 sequences are SNHLY and FYNNEI. In nucleotides, the CDR3 is TGTGCCATCACGGGACTACCCTACAATGAGCAGTTCTTC. This codes for CAITGLPYNEQFF.

J is TRBJ1-2 and V is TRBV6-5; possible D gene TRBD1, 5 bases. CDR1 MNHEY and CDR2 SVGAGI come from the germline V gene. V was cut by 5 bases and J by 0 bases, with 13 bases left in between. The CDR3 extends over 15 amino acids. The CDR3 sequence is CASSTSGFANYGYTF. CDR3 nucleotide sequence: TGTGCCAGCAGTACATCAGGGTTCGCTAACTATGGCTACACCTTC.

The CDR3 sequence is CASSSPGARGGYTF. The CDR3 nucleotides are TGTGCCAGCAGTTCTCCAGGTGCCCGGGGGGGCTACACCTTC. J is TRBJ1-2 and V is TRBV6-2 or TRBV6-3; TRBD1 is a possible D gene (5 bases). The germline gives CDR1 MNHEY, CDR2 SVGEGT. CDR3 size: 14 residues. The V end lost 4 bases, the J end lost 8 bases, and 17 bases lay between the germline ends.

This rearrangement joins TRBV24-1 to TRBJ2-2, with 14 nucleotides matching TRBD2. CDR3 length: 17 amino acids. CDR1 is KGHDR, CDR2 SFDVKD, per germline. V lost 5 bases and J lost 4; bases outside the gene matches: 5. CDR3 sequence (DNA): TGTGCCACCAGTGGGGGACTAGCGGGAGTTTCCACCGGGGAGCTGTTTTTT. Translated, it gives CATSGGLAGVSTGELFF.